This T cell receptor (beta chain) was retrieved from a study of radiotherapy plus CTLA-4 blockade in lung cancer. As regards this clone: Its target is unknown.

Ipilimumab CTLA-4 blockade and focal radiation were given to patients with chemo-refractory metastatic non-small-cell lung cancer. Germline-derived CDR1 and CDR2 are SGHTA and FQGNSA. Trimming at V came to 2 bases and at J to 7 bases, leaving 13 bases not matched to a gene. This CDR3 spans 16 amino acids. Repertoires were generated with immunoSEQ multiplex PCR, while TCRdb's copy carries only in-frame clones and drops some. The table lists 24,000 or so clones, roughly 73% of them singletons. Whole-study findings and limits: Blood-borne expansion of tumor-derived TCR clones followed radiotherapy plus ipilimumab.

The genes are TRBV7-2 and TRBJ1-1; 7 bases match TRBD1. The receptor was derived from a human donor with non-small cell lung cancer who had stable disease on radiotherapy plus ipilimumab. This material consisted of peripheral blood, taken from a patient treated with radiotherapy plus ipilimumab. CDR3 bases: TGTGCCAGCAGCTTACTGGAGGGGGCTAGAGGTATTGAAGCTTTCTTT. This encodes CASSLLEGARGIEAFF.